Each of the 5 T cell receptor beta chains below was sequenced from the same sample in a study of cytomegalovirus exposure and HLA in healthy donors. PCR employed 60 Vbeta and 13 Jbeta primers. Assay used: immunoSEQ multiplex PCR; TCRdb lists only in-frame clones, some missing. The sample has about 160,000 clones, around 79% seen once; the top ten hold just under 1%. The specimen sequenced was PBMCs. These receptors were obtained from a woman in her forties or fifties in good health and CMV-seropositive.

The V call is TRBV7-2, the J call TRBJ2-7; 11 bases map to TRBD2. The V segment lost 8 bases and the J segment 7 bases; nucleotides outside the gene matches: 10. The germline CDR1 and CDR2 sequences are SGHTA and FQGNSA. CDR3 length: 14 residues. CDR3 nucleotide sequence: TGTGCCAGCGCCGTAGCGGGGGGGCCTGGGGAGCAGTACTTC. Protein product: CASAVAGGPGEQYF.

This clone was counted a single time. J is TRBJ1-4 and V is TRBV29-1; D is ambiguous. Germline V gene data show CDR1 as SQVTM and CDR2 as ANQGSEA. CDR3 length: 13 amino acids. V lost 5 bases to trimming and J lost 0 bases, with 7 bases between them. The CDR3, as DNA: TGCAGCGTTCAGGCCGCAACTAATGAAAAACTGTTTTTT. Its translation: CSVQAATNEKLFF. Filled out from reference TRBV29-1 and TRBJ1-4, the complete variable domain reads SAVISQKPSRDICQRGTSLTIQCQVDSQVTMMFWYRQQPGQSLTLIATANQGSEATYESGFVIDKFPISRPNLTFSTLTVSNMSPEDSSIYLCSVQAATNEKLFFGSGTQLSVL.

This chain links TRBV5-1 with TRBJ2-5, with 8 bases lining up with TRBD2. The CDR3 length is 16 residues. J was trimmed by 4 bases and V by 7 bases; bases with no gene match: 15. CDR1 is SGHRS and CDR2 is YFSETQ in the germline V gene. Here the CDR3 DNA reads TGCGCCAGCTACTGGGGTGAACGGGGGGGCGTAGAGACCCAGTACTTC. Its translation is CASYWGERGGVETQYF.

This clone has a single count. The chain couples TRBV18 to TRBJ2-7, with 9 nucleotides matching TRBD2. V was clipped by 6 bases and J by 5 bases; unmatched bases: 8. Germline CDR1 and CDR2: KGHSH and LQKENI. The CDR3 is 14 amino acids. Written as DNA, the CDR3 is TGTGCCAGCTCCGTGCTAGCGGGAACCAACGAGCAGTACTTC. It yields the protein CASSVLAGTNEQYF. Drawing the rest from reference TRBV18 and TRBJ2-7, the complete variable domain is NAGVMQNPRHLVRRRGQEARLRCSPMKGHSHVYWYRQLPEEGLKFMVYLQKENIIDESGMPKERFSAEFPKEGPSILRIQQVVRGDSAAYFCASSVLAGTNEQYFGPGTRLTVT.

This clone was seen more than once but under ten times. The V gene is TRBV2, the J gene TRBJ2-2, with 10 positions matching TRBD1. CDR1 and CDR2 (germline): SNHLY, FYNNEI. CDR3 length equals 15 residues. V lost 9 bases to trimming and J lost 4 bases; unmatched junction nucleotides: 8. This CDR3 reads CARGRDRGSTGELFF. The CDR3 DNA sequence: TGTGCCAGGGGCCGGGACAGGGGATCCACCGGGGAGCTGTTTTTT.